This TCR beta chain appears in the sequencing data of a study of Graves' ophthalmopathy and Graves' hyperthyroidism. Germline assignment: CDR1 MNHNS and CDR2 SASEGT. The CDR3 is 14 residues long. For repertoire sequencing, the TCR beta CDR3 regions were amplified from RNA transcripts. First-round RT-PCR used HTBI primers; second-round multiplex PCR followed. A single record per CDR3 protein comes from TCRdb applying MiXCR to the multiplex PCR reads. The repertoire holds 300,000 to 400,000 distinct CDR3 sequences, with around a sixth as singletons. This clonotype was counted between two and nine times. The junction shows a germline mismatch at one end, possibly a read error.

The sequence was obtained from an adult man with Graves' ophthalmopathy. The chain is built from TRBV6-1 and TRBJ2-7, with D hard to call. Sequencing input: peripheral blood. This CDR3 reads CASSKPDPTYEQCF. The CDR3 DNA reads as TGTGCCAGCAGTAAGCCGGACCCTACCTACGAGCAGTGCTTC.